This T cell receptor (beta chain) was captured by sequencing in a study of T cells in Graves' hyperthyroidism and ophthalmopathy. This clonotype was counted at least ten times. Germline assignment: CDR1 SGHNT and CDR2 YENEEA. The CDR3 runs to 16 residues. V gave up 4 bases and J gave up 7 bases; unmatched junction bases: 10. Regions amplified from RNA transcripts were the TCR beta CDR3 regions. Carried out on the TCR CDR3, a first-round RT-PCR used the HTBI primer set. Using its own MiXCR run on the multiplex PCR reads, TCRdb lists one record per CDR3 protein. The data show about 400,000 distinct CDR3 sequences, roughly 25% seen once.

This TCR derives from a man aged 50-59 years with Graves' hyperthyroidism. The sample comprised blood. The J gene is TRBJ2-1, the V gene TRBV11-3; 10 bases line up with TRBD1. CDR3 protein: CASSSTGTGDRNEQFF. In DNA, the CDR3 is TGTGCCAGCAGCTCCACCGGGACAGGGGATAGGAATGAGCAGTTCTTC.